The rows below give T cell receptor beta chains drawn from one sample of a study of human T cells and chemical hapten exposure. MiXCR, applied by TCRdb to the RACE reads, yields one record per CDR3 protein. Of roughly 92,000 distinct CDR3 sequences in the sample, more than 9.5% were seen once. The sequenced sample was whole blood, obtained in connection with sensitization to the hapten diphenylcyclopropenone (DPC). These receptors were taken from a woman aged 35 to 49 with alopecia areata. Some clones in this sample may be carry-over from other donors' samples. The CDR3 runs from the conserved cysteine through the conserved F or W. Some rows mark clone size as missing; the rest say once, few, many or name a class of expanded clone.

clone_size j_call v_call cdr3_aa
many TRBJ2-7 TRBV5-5 CASWGTGVNNEQYF
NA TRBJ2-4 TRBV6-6 CASSSKLGVNIQYF
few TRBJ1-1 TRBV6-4 CASTRDRVNTEAFF
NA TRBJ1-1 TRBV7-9 CASSLVGGSNTEAFF
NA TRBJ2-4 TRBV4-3 CASSQDLSAKNIQYF
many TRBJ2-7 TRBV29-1 CSVHHPAGPSYEQYF
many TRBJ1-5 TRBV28 CASRFGNQPQHF
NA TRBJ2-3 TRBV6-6 CASSYPMPPDSALSTDTQYF
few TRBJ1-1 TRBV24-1 CATSDYRRAEAFF
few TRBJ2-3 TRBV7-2 CASSLSSAAPDTQYF
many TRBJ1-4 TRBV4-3 CASSQVGQGPNEKLFF
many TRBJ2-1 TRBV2 CASSRDGASNNEQFF
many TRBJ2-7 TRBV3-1 CASSLRQGLHYEQYF
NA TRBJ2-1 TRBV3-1 CVSSRSRERNEQFF
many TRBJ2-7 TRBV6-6 CASSSQIPGQGKYEQYF
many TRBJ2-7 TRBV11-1 CASSSSSYEQYF
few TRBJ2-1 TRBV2 CASSEDNSGFYNEQFF
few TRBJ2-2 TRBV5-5 CASSLGPTNTGELFF
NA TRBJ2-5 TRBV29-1 CSVAQGNAGETQYF
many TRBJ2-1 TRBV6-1 CASSPLDRHNEQFF
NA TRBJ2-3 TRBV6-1 CASGGGTPDTQYF
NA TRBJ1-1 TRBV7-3 CASSLTGVAGRNTEAFF
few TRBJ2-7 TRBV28 CASNEPAGGEYEQYF
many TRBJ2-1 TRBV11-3 CASSFTSSNEQFF
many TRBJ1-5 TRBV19 CASSLGGTVNQPQHF
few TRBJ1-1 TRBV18 CASSPVPGPQNTEAFF
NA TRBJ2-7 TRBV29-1 CSVGHNFGGRSSYEQYF
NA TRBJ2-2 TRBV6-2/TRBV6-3 CASSYSWIDTGELFF
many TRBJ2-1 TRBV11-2 CASSLEGNPSYNEQFF
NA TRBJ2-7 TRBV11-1 CASSLTGGSYEQYF
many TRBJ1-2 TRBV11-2 CASSLGGQGFGYTF
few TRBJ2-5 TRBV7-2 CASSYSQGETQYF
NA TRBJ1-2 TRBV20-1 CSPLRDRDYGYTF
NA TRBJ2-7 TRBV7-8 CASSPTAPGTYEQYF
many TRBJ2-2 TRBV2 CASSGDRHNTGELFF
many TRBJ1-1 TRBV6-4 CASSDGGMGSEAFF
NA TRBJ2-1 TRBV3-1 CASSPGRGGNEQFF
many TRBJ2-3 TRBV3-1 CASTMRALAIDTQYF
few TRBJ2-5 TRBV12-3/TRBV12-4 CASREGTSETQYF
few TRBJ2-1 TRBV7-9 CASSFSGTSYNEQFF
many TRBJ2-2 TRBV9 CASSVEGSSWELFF
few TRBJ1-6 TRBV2 CASSREENSPLHF
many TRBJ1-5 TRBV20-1 CSARDITGNQPQHF
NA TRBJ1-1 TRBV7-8 CASSPEGVNTEAFF
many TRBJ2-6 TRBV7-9 CASSLGWRLGVLTF
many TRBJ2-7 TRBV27 CASSRQGSYEQYF
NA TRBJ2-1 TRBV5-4 CASSWAANEQFF
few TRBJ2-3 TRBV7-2 CASSRPALAGGPKDTQYF
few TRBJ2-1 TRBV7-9 CASSLVGLASNEQFF
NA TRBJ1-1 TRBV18 CASSPYGQEGTEAFF
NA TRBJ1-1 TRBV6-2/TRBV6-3 CASSPSPGQRNTEAFF
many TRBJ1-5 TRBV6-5 CASSPGSGSQPQHF
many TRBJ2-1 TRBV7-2 CASSLEAPSDEQFF
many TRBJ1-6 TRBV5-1 CASSLRSSGDSPLHF
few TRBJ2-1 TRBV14 CASSPVRGQENYNEQFF
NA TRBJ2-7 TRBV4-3 CASSLTPEYEQYF
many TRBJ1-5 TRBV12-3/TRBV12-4 CASSYRGNSNQPQHF
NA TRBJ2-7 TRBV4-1 CASSQDLQGVRYEQYF
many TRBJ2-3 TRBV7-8 CASSLVLGSTDTQYF